This T cell receptor beta chain was sequenced for a study of T cells in tumors after PD-1 blockade. Overall study: Excluded were patients with checkpoint blockade, immunosuppressants, or radiotherapy or other anti-cancer therapy within 4 weeks.

This CDR3 comprises 13 residues. Germline V CDR1 and CDR2: ENHRY, SYGVKD. V lost 6 bases and J lost 4, with 12 bases in between. Sequenced by immunoSEQ multiplex PCR; TCRdb stores in-frame clones only, minus some. The sample yields 50,000 to 75,000 clones, roughly 70% seen once. The sample here was PBMCs, taken after anti-PD-1 treatment. The V call is TRBV10-3, the J call TRBJ2-5, with D possibly TRBD1 on 5 matching bases. This clonotype originated in a human donor with basal cell carcinoma. The CDR3 nucleotides read TGTGCCATCAGCCCCCCAGGGCGAGAGACCCAGTACTTC. This gives the protein CAISPPGRETQYF.